The 4 T cell receptor beta chains in this list originate from one sample, sequenced in a study of CD8 T cells in ankylosing spondylitis. TCRdb processed the 5' RACE reads anew with MiXCR; each CDR3 protein has one entry. The sample has around 490,000 distinct CDR3 sequences; about 5.2% are singletons. Regarding the study as a whole: Blood of patients with ankylosing spondylitis appeared to be characterized by a TCR beta motif of eight highly homologous variants.

These receptors' antigens are unknown. Sequenced: blood, either unsorted or a sorted T cell fraction (not recorded which). These receptors were obtained from a male donor with ankylosing spondylitis.

The V call is TRBV20-1, the J call TRBJ2-3; no firm D call. The V and J ends lost 5 bases and 3 bases respectively, with 21 bases between them. The CDR3 length is 16 residues. CDR1 DFQATT and CDR2 SNEGSKA come from the germline V gene (reference sequence). The CDR3 loop is CSAPPLQDPTTDTQYF. CDR3 bases: TGCAGTGCTCCCCCACTCCAGGACCCGACTACAGATACGCAGTATTTT.

This clonotype was picked up many times. V usage is TRBV5-1 and J usage is TRBJ2-5; possibly TRBD1 for D (7 bases). The CDR3 length is 16 residues. With 1 base removed from V and 6 bases from J, the gap between germline ends came to 19 bases. In germline, CDR1 is SGHRS, CDR2 YFSETQ. The CDR3 DNA sequence: TGCGCCAGCAGCTTGCGAGGGCCAGGGGGGAGCAAGACCCAGTACTTC. Translating gives CASSLRGPGGSKTQYF. The variable domain in full, with the rest retrieved from reference TRBV5-1 and TRBJ2-5, is KAGVTQTPRYLIKTRGQQVTLSCSPISGHRSVSWYQQTPGQGLQFLFEYFSETQRNKGNFPGRFSGRQFSNSRSEMNVSTLELGDSALYLCASSLRGPGGSKTQYFGPGTRLLVL.

Here the CDR3 DNA reads TGCAGTGCTAGACCCCGTTATGGCACTGAAGCTTTCTTT. It codes for CSARPRYGTEAFF. The V and J genes are TRBV20-1 and TRBJ1-1; D gene uncertain. Germline V gene lookup returns CDR1 DFQATT and CDR2 SNEGSKA (reference sequence). The CDR3 contains 13 residues. With 2 bases removed from V and 4 bases from J, the gap between germline ends came to 11 bases.

This clonotype was detected many times. V gene TRBV11-1 combines with J gene TRBJ2-3, with 12 nucleotides matching TRBD2. CDR1 is SGHAT and CDR2 is FQDESV in the germline V gene (reference sequence). J lost 2 bases, V lost 1 base, and 4 bases had no gene match. This CDR3 has 17 residues. The DNA for the CDR3 is TGTGCCAGCAGCTTAGGTTCTAGCGGGGGGGCCACAGATACGCAGTATTTT. Encoded protein: CASSLGSSGGATDTQYF.